Listed here are 32 T cell receptor beta chains from one sample, sequenced in a study of cytotoxic CD8 clonotypes in ibrutinib-treated CLL. Clones were sequenced by immunoSEQ multiplex PCR, and TCRdb holds only the in-frame ones, with some missing. The sample includes about 39,000 clones, 65% to 70% of them seen just once. Sample: PBMCs, taken at disease progression, from a patient treated with ibrutinib. These receptors were collected from a human donor with chronic lymphocytic leukemia.

This chain links TRBV6-5 with TRBJ2-1, with D perhaps TRBD1 (5 bases). The CDR3 sequence is 14 residues long. V lost 4 bases and J 8 bases, leaving 15 bases between the germline ends. Looked up from germline, CDR1 is MNHEY and CDR2 is SVGAGI. CDR3 in amino acids: CASSFNGAGDEQFF. CDR3 coding DNA: TGTGCCAGCAGTTTTAATGGGGCTGGGGATGAGCAGTTCTTC.

This chain uses TRBV10-3 with TRBJ1-5, with D tentatively TRBD1 (6 bases). Germline V gives CDR1 ENHRY, CDR2 SYGVKD. The V and J ends lost 5 bases and 0 bases respectively, with 11 bases between them. The CDR3 is made up of 15 amino acids. CDR3: CAISPGQNSNQPQHF. CDR3 coding DNA: TGTGCCATCAGTCCGGGACAAAATAGCAATCAGCCCCAGCATTTT.

V is TRBV2 and J is TRBJ2-7; 10 nucleotides agree with TRBD1. The CDR3 sequence is 14 residues long. Per the germline V gene, CDR1 is SNHLY and CDR2 is FYNNEI. V lost 4 bases, J lost 2 bases, and 2 bases stayed unmatched. CDR3 sequence: CASSVGQGAYEQYF. CDR3 DNA sequence: TGTGCCAGCAGTGTTGGACAGGGGGCCTACGAGCAGTACTTC.

This chain joins TRBV19 and TRBJ2-2; D may be TRBD1 or TRBD2 (5 bases each). Trimming took 5 bases from V and 2 from J, leaving 9 bases between them. This CDR3 has 14 residues. Germline CDR1 reads LNHDA; CDR2 reads SQIVND (reference sequence). The CDR3 sequence is CASSWGINTGELFF. The CDR3 DNA reads as TGTGCCAGTAGTTGGGGGATCAACACCGGGGAGCTGTTTTTT.

The chain recombines TRBV30 with TRBJ2-1; no clear D. The germline CDR1 and CDR2 sequences are GTSNPN and SVGIG (reference sequence). The V gene lost 5 bases and the J gene lost 5 bases, with 7 bases spanning the gap. The CDR3 has 11 amino acids. Here the CDR3 DNA reads TGTGCCTGGGCACAGAACAATGAGCAGTTCTTC. This encodes CAWAQNNEQFF.

The V gene is TRBV15, the J gene TRBJ1-6; D is unclear. Between the trimmed V and J ends, which lost 1 base and 4 bases, there was a span of 8 bases. Germline CDR1 is LNHNV and CDR2 is YYDKDF (reference sequence). This CDR3 has 15 amino acids. CDR3: CATSRAPEYNSPLHF. The CDR3 DNA is TGTGCCACCAGCAGAGCGCCAGAATATAATTCACCCCTCCACTTT.

This chain connects TRBV5-1 to TRBJ1-4; a weak D match, TRBD1 (5 bases). CDR1 and CDR2 (germline): SGHRS, YFSETQ. CDR3 length: 15 amino acids. V was shortened by 4 bases and J by 11 bases, with 21 bases between the two germline ends. CDR3 protein: CASSASTGLQDKLFF. The DNA for the CDR3 is TGCGCCAGCAGCGCGTCAACCGGGCTACAGGACAAACTGTTTTTT.

CDR3 coding DNA: TGTGCCAGCAGGCCCAGACCGAACACCGGGGAGCTGTTTTTT. Translation: CASRPRPNTGELFF. The V gene is TRBV28, the J gene TRBJ2-2, with D hard to call. The CDR3 loop spans 14 amino acids. Trimming took 6 bases from V and 0 from J, leaving 8 bases between them. CDR1 and CDR2 (germline): MDHEN, SYDVKM. Together with reference TRBV28 and TRBJ2-2, the CDR3 gives the full variable domain: DVKVTQSSRYLVKRTGEKVFLECVQDMDHENMFWYRQDPGLGLRLIYFSYDVKMKEKGDIPEGYSVSREKKERFSLILESASTNQTSMYLCASRPRPNTGELFFGEGSRLTVL.

In its sample, this clone was seen once. The rearrangement uses TRBV15 and TRBJ2-5; D unresolved. Germline loops: CDR1 LNHNV, CDR2 YYDKDF (reference sequence). CDR3 length: 11 residues. The V end lost 3 bases, the J end lost 2 bases, and 1 base lay between the germline ends. CDR3: CATSSQETQYF. The CDR3 bases are TGTGCCACCAGCAGTCAAGAGACCCAGTACTTC.

V gene TRBV6-6 combines with J gene TRBJ2-5, with D perhaps matching TRBD1 or TRBD2 (5 bases each). Germline loops: CDR1 MNHNY, CDR2 SVGAGI (reference sequence). The CDR3 is 15 residues long. V gave up 5 bases and J gave up 2 bases, with 15 bases separating them. The CDR3: CASSPPPGRQETQYF. The CDR3 nucleotides are TGTGCCAGCAGTCCTCCTCCGGGACGGCAAGAGACCCAGTACTTC.

The chain combines TRBV4-1 with TRBJ2-7; 12 positions agree with TRBD2. The CDR3 sequence is 17 residues long. In germline, CDR1 is MGHRA, CDR2 YSYEKL. V lost 4 bases and J lost 0; bases outside the gene matches: 7. The CDR3 bases are TGCGCCAGCAGCCGCGGACTAGCGGGACGGAGCTCCTACGAGCAGTACTTC. Translation gives CASSRGLAGRSSYEQYF.

The rearrangement links TRBV15 to TRBJ2-5; perhaps TRBD1 as D (6 bases). CDR1 and CDR2 from the germline V gene are LNHNV and YYDKDF (reference sequence). This CDR3 comprises 16 residues. The germline V and J ends were trimmed by 0 bases and 4 bases, with 15 bases remaining between them. For the CDR3, the DNA is TGTGCCACCAGCAGAGAACGCCAGCAGGGGCCAGAGACCCAGTACTTC. This encodes CATSRERQQGPETQYF.

The rearrangement links TRBV7-9 to TRBJ2-7; D remains unclear. The CDR3 is made up of 12 amino acids. Trimming took 5 bases from V and 5 from J, leaving 10 bases between them. Germline lookup yields CDR1 SEHNR and CDR2 FQNEAQ (reference sequence). The CDR3 spells CASSPAPHEQYF. The CDR3 DNA reads as TGTGCCAGCAGCCCCGCTCCCCACGAGCAGTACTTC.

V gene TRBV4-1 combines with J gene TRBJ2-1; the D gene could be TRBD1 or TRBD2 (5 bases each). Trimming removed 0 bases at V and 3 bases at J, with 15 bases between. Germline assignment: CDR1 MGHRA and CDR2 YSYEKL. This CDR3 region has 17 residues. The CDR3 region is CASSQDGGGVGYNEQFF. CDR3 DNA sequence: TGCGCCAGCAGCCAAGATGGTGGGGGAGTGGGCTACAATGAGCAGTTCTTC.

A few counts support this clone. The CDR3 spells CASSVLPKGANTGELFF. In nucleotides, the CDR3 is TGTGCCAGCAGTGTCTTACCCAAGGGGGCGAACACCGGGGAGCTGTTTTTT. The chain employs TRBV6-4 and TRBJ2-2; the D gene is possibly TRBD1 (6 bases). The CDR3 sequence is 17 residues long. Germline V gene lookup returns CDR1 MRHNA and CDR2 SNTAGT. V was shortened by 4 bases and J by 0 bases, with 15 bases between the two germline ends.

The chain couples TRBV7-6 to TRBJ2-3; 9 nucleotides align to TRBD2. This CDR3 is built from 17 residues. Germline trimming cut 0 bases from V and 4 bases from J; bases unmatched to any gene: 8. Germline V lookup: CDR1 SGHVS, CDR2 FNYEAQ. The CDR3 region is CASSLASISGSSDTQYF. Written as DNA, the CDR3 is TGTGCCAGCAGCTTAGCGTCGATTAGCGGGAGCTCAGATACGCAGTATTTT.

The CDR3 reads CASSLTKQGEQYF. Written as DNA, the CDR3 is TGTGCCAGCAGCTTAACGAAACAGGGGGAGCAGTACTTC. V and J are TRBV7-3 and TRBJ2-7; 7 bases are shared with TRBD1. The V gene end was trimmed by 0 bases and the J gene end by 7 bases; junction bases not matched to a gene: 3. Germline values: CDR1 SGHTA, CDR2 FQGTGA. The CDR3 loop spans 13 amino acids.

This chain joins TRBV7-2 and TRBJ1-5; 7 nucleotides align to TRBD1. There are 13 residues in the CDR3. Germline V gives CDR1 SGHTA, CDR2 FQGNSA. V was pared by 5 bases and J by 7 bases, with 5 bases of the junction left unmatched. The CDR3 sequence is CASSEGGGQPQHF. DNA of the CDR3: TGTGCCAGCAGCGAAGGGGGCGGGCAGCCCCAGCATTTT.

This clone has more than one count but fewer than ten. CDR3 sequence (DNA): TGTGCCAGCTCACCCATGACAGGGCAAGAGACCCAGTACTTC. This codes for CASSPMTGQETQYF. The chain links TRBV18 to TRBJ2-5, with TRBD1 identical over 7 bases. CDR1 and CDR2 (germline): KGHSH, LQKENI. Trimming cost V 3 bases and J 2 bases; bases outside gene matches: 3. The CDR3 loop spans 14 amino acids.

This rearrangement joins TRBV2 to TRBJ2-3, with D unclear. CDR3 length: 14 amino acids. CDR1 SNHLY and CDR2 FYNNEI come from the germline V gene. The V end lost 1 base, the J end lost 0 bases, and 5 bases lay between the germline ends. The CDR3 region is CASSEVWSTDTQYF. The CDR3 nucleotides read TGTGCCAGCAGTGAAGTATGGAGCACAGATACGCAGTATTTT.

The rearrangement joins TRBV7-8 to TRBJ1-5; a weak D match, TRBD1 (6 bases). CDR1 and CDR2 (germline): SGHVS, FQNEAQ. The CDR3 spans 15 residues. Trimming left V 5 bases short and J 5 bases short, with 16 bases between. The CDR3 region has the DNA TGTGCCAGCAGCCCTCACAGGGATCGGGATCAGCCCCAGCATTTT. Its translation is CASSPHRDRDQPQHF. The whole variable domain, remainder taken from reference TRBV7-8 and TRBJ1-5, is GAGVSQSPRYKVAKRGQDVALRCDPISGHVSLFWYQQALGQGPEFLTYFQNEAQLDKSGLPSDRFFAERPEGSVSTLKIQRTQQEDSAVYLCASSPHRDRDQPQHFGDGTRLSIL.

Comments on this clone: The junction shows a germline mismatch at one end, possibly a read error. The chain joins TRBV7-7 to TRBJ2-5; tentative D call: TRBD1 (5 bases). CDR1 SSHAT and CDR2 FNYEAQ come from the germline V gene (reference sequence). This CDR3 is built from 15 residues. The CDR3 sequence is CASSLDTQGPETQYF. CDR3 sequence (DNA): TGTGCTAGCAGCTTAGATACCCAGGGTCCAGAGACCCAGTACTTC.

This clone was counted a few times. The rearrangement links TRBV9 to TRBJ2-3; D possibly corresponds to TRBD1 (5 bases). Looked up from germline, CDR1 is SGDLS and CDR2 is YYNGEE. The CDR3 consists of 13 residues. The germline V and J ends were trimmed by 4 bases and 5 bases, with 11 bases remaining between them. DNA for the CDR3: TGTGCCAGCAGCATAGGGGTGGAAGATACGCAGTATTTT. Protein sequence: CASSIGVEDTQYF. Full variable domain (outside the CDR3, taken from reference TRBV9 and TRBJ2-3): DSGVTQTPKHLITATGQRVTLRCSPRSGDLSVYWYQQSLDQGLQFLIQYYNGEERAKGNILERFSAQQFPDLHSELNLSSLELGDSALYFCASSIGVEDTQYFGPGTRLTVL.

In this sample, this clone turned up once. The chain uses TRBV10-3 and TRBJ2-3; D may be TRBD1 or TRBD2 (5 bases each). CDR1 ENHRY and CDR2 SYGVKD come from the germline V gene. CDR3 size: 13 residues. V lost 6 bases and J lost 6, with 13 bases in between. The CDR3 sequence is CAIRGQGGDTQYF. In nucleotides, the CDR3 is TGTGCCATCAGAGGGCAGGGCGGGGATACGCAGTATTTT.

The chain is built from TRBV9 and TRBJ2-3; TRBD2 agrees at 8 bases. Germline V gives CDR1 SGDLS, CDR2 YYNGEE. The CDR3 has 16 amino acids. V lost 0 bases to trimming and J lost 4 bases; unmatched junction nucleotides: 7. The CDR3, as DNA: TGTGCCAGCAGCGTAGGAGCGGGAGAAGGAGCAGATACGCAGTATTTT. Encoded protein: CASSVGAGEGADTQYF.

The gene calls are TRBV7-2 and TRBJ2-5; TRBD1 matches 7 bases. Germline trimming cut 5 bases from V and 3 bases from J; bases unmatched to any gene: 3. This CDR3 has 13 residues. Germline V gene sequence: CDR1 SGHTA, CDR2 FQGNSA. The CDR3 bases are TGTGCCAGCAGCCGTGGACAGGAAGAGACCCAGTACTTC. It codes for CASSRGQEETQYF.

Only one count was recorded for this clone. The chain carries TRBV4-2 and TRBJ2-1; 12 nucleotides agree with TRBD2. V shed 0 bases, J shed 11 bases, and the junction held 5 bases outside the gene matches. The germline gives CDR1 LGHNA, CDR2 YNFKEQ. The CDR3 is 15 amino acids. The CDR3 sequence is CASSQDSLAGGKQFF. Here the CDR3 DNA reads TGTGCCAGCAGCCAAGATAGCCTAGCGGGGGGGAAGCAGTTCTTC.

This clone turned up a few times. The J gene is TRBJ2-1, the V gene TRBV2; D call uncertain. CDR1 is SNHLY, CDR2 FYNNEI, per germline. The CDR3 totals 13 residues. Trimming removed 4 bases at V and 9 bases at J, with 13 bases between. The CDR3 is CASSVLGTSEQFF. The CDR3 DNA follows: TGTGCCAGCAGTGTCTTGGGAACAAGTGAGCAGTTCTTC.

The rearrangement joins TRBV11-3 to TRBJ2-7; TRBD1 matches 9 bases. Per the germline V gene, CDR1 is SGHNT and CDR2 is YENEEA. The CDR3 consists of 17 residues. V lost 0 bases, J lost 4 bases, and 10 bases stayed unmatched. The DNA for the CDR3 is TGTGCCAGCAGCTTAGATGAGGGACAGGGCGTTTCGTACGAGCAGTACTTC. Its translation: CASSLDEGQGVSYEQYF.

The gene calls are TRBV6-5 and TRBJ2-5; 7 positions match TRBD2. V trimming: 8 bases; J trimming: 2 bases; junction bases outside the gene matches: 5. Germline values: CDR1 MNHEY, CDR2 SVGAGI. This CDR3 comprises 13 residues. The CDR3 DNA follows: TGTGCCAGCCATTTAGCGGGTCAAGAGACCCAGTACTTC. This translates into CASHLAGQETQYF.

The V and J genes are TRBV7-2 and TRBJ1-5; 10 bases agree with TRBD1. The V segment lost 5 bases and the J segment 6 bases; nucleotides outside the gene matches: 7. Per the germline V gene, CDR1 is SGHTA and CDR2 is FQGNSA. The CDR3 is 15 residues long. CDR3 DNA sequence: TGTGCCAGCAGCGACCGGGACAGGGGTGTTCAGCCCCAGCATTTT. Its protein product is CASSDRDRGVQPQHF.

This clone ranks as medium-sized. V and J are TRBV2 and TRBJ1-5; weak D call: TRBD1 (6 bases). Germline V lookup: CDR1 SNHLY, CDR2 FYNNEI. V lost 4 bases, J lost 5 bases, and 9 bases lay in between. This CDR3 region has 13 residues. Written as DNA, the CDR3 is TGTGCCAGCAGTGCGGACAGAGATCAGCCCCAGCATTTT. Protein sequence: CASSADRDQPQHF.